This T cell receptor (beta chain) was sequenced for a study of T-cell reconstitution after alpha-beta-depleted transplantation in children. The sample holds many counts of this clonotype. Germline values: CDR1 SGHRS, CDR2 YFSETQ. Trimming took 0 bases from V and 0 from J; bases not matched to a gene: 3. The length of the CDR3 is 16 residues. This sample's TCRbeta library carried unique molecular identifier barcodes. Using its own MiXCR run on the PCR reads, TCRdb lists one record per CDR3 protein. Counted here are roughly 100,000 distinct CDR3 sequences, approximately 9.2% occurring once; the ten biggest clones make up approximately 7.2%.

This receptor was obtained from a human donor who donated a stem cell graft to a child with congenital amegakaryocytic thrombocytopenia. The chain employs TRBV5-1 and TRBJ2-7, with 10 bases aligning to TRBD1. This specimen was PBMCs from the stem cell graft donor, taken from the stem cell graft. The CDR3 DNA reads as TGCGCCAGCAGCTTGGACGGGACAGGGGACTCCTACGAGCAGTACTTC. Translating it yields CASSLDGTGDSYEQYF.